This T cell receptor beta chain was sequenced in a study of OX40 agonist ivuxolimab in advanced cancers. Study as a whole: In three patients, partial responses were observed, one with hepatocellular carcinoma and two with cutaneous melanoma. Broader study findings: In the 0.1 to 3.0 mg/kg range, CD4+ and CD8+ blood T cells had expanded clonally by week 6. Individuals who were partial responders at 0.1-3.0 mg/kg had clonal expansion that ranked among the lowest.

This CDR3 is built from 13 residues. V was clipped by 0 bases and J by 3 bases, with 7 bases between them. The germline V gene has CDR1 SQVTM and CDR2 ANQGSEA. Note on this clone: The antigen is unknown.

This table comes from immunoSEQ multiplex PCR, and its TCRdb copy is limited to in-frame clones, with some not included. The repertoire holds just over 60,000 clones, with approximately 92% as singletons. The source is an adult with an advanced solid tumor such as melanoma, head and neck, liver or kidney cancer. The sequenced sample was CD4+ or CD8+ T cells sorted from blood, obtained in a trial of the OX40 agonist ivuxolimab. This sequence joins TRBV29-1 and TRBJ2-3; a weak D match, TRBD2 (6 bases). The DNA of the CDR3 is TGCAGCGTTGAAGAGGGGAGGACAGATACGCAGTATTTT. Translating it yields CSVEEGRTDTQYF.